This T cell receptor beta chain was captured by sequencing in a study of shared clonotypes between healthy human individuals. Study-wide context: The donor group consisted of two women and a few men, aged 18 to 49.

TCRdb's copy holds only in-frame clones and misses some; the assay was immunoSEQ multiplex PCR. The repertoire consists of 2.5 million or so clones, with more than 80% occurring once and the leading ten covering 0.13% to 0.15%. In germline, CDR1 is ENHRY, CDR2 SYGVKD. V lost 3 bases and J lost 8, with 13 bases in between. This CDR3 is built from 14 residues. The source of this sequence is a man between 18 and 29 years old in good health. Sequenced input: naive CD4+ T cells sorted from blood. This sample's subset: CD45RA+ positively selected. This chain links TRBV10-3 with TRBJ2-2; possibly TRBD1 for D (6 bases). The CDR3 sequence: CAISDGQPRGELFF. In DNA, the CDR3 is TGTGCCATCAGTGACGGACAGCCCCGAGGGGAGCTGTTTTTT.